Listed below are T cell receptor beta chains from one sample, sequenced in a study of T cell responses to AZD1222 COVID-19 vaccine. The protocol was immunoSEQ multiplex PCR, while the TCRdb copy is restricted to in-frame clones and leaves out a portion. The sample contains over 25,000 clones, about 92% of which appear only once. This sample comprised peripheral blood, obtained 28 days after the second AZD1222 dose. Receptors originate from an adult who received the AZD1222 COVID-19 vaccine. Each CDR3 is given with its conserved first and last residue. The order of the fields is V gene, D gene, clone size, J gene, CDR3 protein, CDR3 DNA. D genes are given only for firm matches. For some rows the clone size is stated as once, few or many, or as a class when expanded; others skip it.

v_call: TRBV11-2
d_call: TRBD1
clone_size: .
j_call: TRBJ2-5
cdr3_aa: CATLDRGTGEYQETQYF
cdr3_nt: TGTGCCACCTTAGACAGAGGGACAGGCGAGTACCAAGAGACCCAGTACTTC

v_call: TRBV15
d_call: TRBD2
clone_size: .
j_call: TRBJ2-7
cdr3_aa: CATSPETAGGPHYEQYF
cdr3_nt: TGTGCCACCAGCCCCGAGACAGCGGGAGGCCCTCACTACGAGCAGTACTTC

v_call: TRBV19
d_call: .
clone_size: .
j_call: TRBJ2-2
cdr3_aa: CASRETGLNTGELFF
cdr3_nt: TGTGCCAGTAGGGAGACCGGACTGAACACCGGGGAGCTGTTTTTT

v_call: TRBV6-5
d_call: .
clone_size: once
j_call: TRBJ2-7
cdr3_aa: CASSPPGTPPWEQYF
cdr3_nt: TGTGCCAGCAGTCCCCCCGGGACTCCGCCTTGGGAGCAGTACTTC

v_call: TRBV5-1
d_call: .
clone_size: .
j_call: TRBJ2-2
cdr3_aa: CASSLAATYTNTGELFF
cdr3_nt: TGCGCCAGCAGCCTGGCGGCCACATACACTAACACCGGGGAGCTGTTTTTT

v_call: TRBV7-2
d_call: .
clone_size: .
j_call: TRBJ2-1
cdr3_aa: CASSLAVRVNEQFF
cdr3_nt: TGTGCCAGCAGCTTAGCTGTTAGGGTCAATGAGCAGTTCTTC

v_call: TRBV24-1
d_call: .
clone_size: .
j_call: TRBJ1-2
cdr3_aa: CATSAAYGYTF
cdr3_nt: TGTGCCACCAGTGCGGCTTATGGCTACACCTTC

v_call: TRBV28
d_call: .
clone_size: .
j_call: TRBJ2-3
cdr3_aa: CASSLSRVGTDTQYF
cdr3_nt: TGTGCCAGCAGTTTATCTCGGGTGGGCACAGATACGCAGTATTTT

v_call: TRBV9
d_call: .
clone_size: .
j_call: TRBJ1-6
cdr3_aa: CASSPRGGRSPLHF
cdr3_nt: TGTGCCAGCAGCCCCCGGGGAGGCCGGTCACCCCTCCACTTT

v_call: TRBV6-2/TRBV6-3
d_call: .
clone_size: .
j_call: TRBJ2-3
cdr3_aa: CASSPSTDTQYF
cdr3_nt: TGTGCCAGCAGCCCGTCGACAGATACGCAGTATTTT

v_call: TRBV3-1/TRBV3-2
d_call: .
clone_size: .
j_call: TRBJ1-2
cdr3_aa: CASSPNHNNYGYTF
cdr3_nt: TGTGCCAGCAGCCCAAATCACAACAACTATGGCTACACCTTC

v_call: TRBV30
d_call: TRBD1
clone_size: .
j_call: TRBJ2-7
cdr3_aa: CAWSPGTAVYEQYF
cdr3_nt: TGTGCCTGGAGTCCCGGGACAGCAGTCTACGAGCAGTACTTC

v_call: TRBV3-1/TRBV3-2
d_call: .
clone_size: .
j_call: TRBJ2-2
cdr3_aa: CASSPPSRSGELFF
cdr3_nt: TGTGCCAGCAGCCCGCCGTCCCGCTCCGGGGAGCTGTTTTTT

v_call: TRBV7-9
d_call: TRBD1
clone_size: .
j_call: TRBJ1-1
cdr3_aa: CATGRGRGGNTEAFF
cdr3_nt: TGTGCCACCGGCAGGGGGCGCGGTGGGAACACTGAAGCTTTCTTT

v_call: TRBV7-2
d_call: .
clone_size: .
j_call: TRBJ2-3
cdr3_aa: CASSNPSTDTQYF
cdr3_nt: TGTGCCAGCAGCAATCCTAGCACAGATACGCAGTATTTT

v_call: TRBV29-1
d_call: .
clone_size: once
j_call: TRBJ1-6
cdr3_aa: CSASDGNNSPLHF
cdr3_nt: TGCAGCGCTTCGGACGGGAATAATTCACCCCTCCACTTT

v_call: TRBV2
d_call: .
clone_size: .
j_call: TRBJ1-1
cdr3_aa: CASSDEDAARAFF
cdr3_nt: TGTGCCAGCAGTGACGAGGACGCCGCAAGGGCTTTCTTT

v_call: TRBV4-1
d_call: TRBD2
clone_size: .
j_call: TRBJ2-7
cdr3_aa: CASSQDLGGSGPDFEQYF
cdr3_nt: TGCGCCAGCAGCCAAGATCTTGGGGGTAGCGGGCCCGACTTCGAGCAGTACTTC

v_call: TRBV18
d_call: .
clone_size: .
j_call: TRBJ2-7
cdr3_aa: CASSPTDYEQYF
cdr3_nt: TGTGCCAGCTCACCGACAGACTACGAGCAGTACTTC

v_call: TRBV7-9
d_call: .
clone_size: .
j_call: TRBJ2-3
cdr3_aa: CASNPRGAEATDTQYF
cdr3_nt: TGTGCCAGCAACCCACGGGGAGCGGAGGCCACAGATACGCAGTATTTT